This T cell receptor (beta chain) was identified in a study of shared clonotypes between healthy human individuals. The ends lost 10 bases at V and 0 bases at J; junction bases unmatched: 5. This CDR3 contains 13 residues. The germline gives CDR1 SGHNT, CDR2 YYREEE (reference sequence). TCRdb's table, derived via immunoSEQ multiplex PCR, lists solely in-frame clones and lacks some. The table lists 2 million to 3 million clones, around 94% of them singletons. The V call is TRBV5-4, the J call TRBJ2-7; 9 bases map to TRBD2. This receptor was identified in a man between 18 and 29 years old in good health. The sequenced material came from naive CD4+ T cells sorted from blood. Subset here: CD45RA+ positively selected. The CDR3 coding sequence is TGTGCCGCCTCTAGCGGGGCCTCCTACGAGCAGTACTTC. Residues: CAASSGASYEQYF.